The 15 T cell receptor beta chains listed next were all sequenced from one sample in a study of blood T cell repertoires in COVID-19 (dated by TCRdb to 2018 to 2020). Library creation used the immunoSEQ multiplex PCR assay. In TCRdb, the immuneACCESS table is reduced to in-frame sequences with V and J assigned. These tables do not hold every clone; where another copy was compared, an unresolved V gene accounts for under half, and the others remain unexplained. The sample yields fewer than 250,000 clones; 65% to 90% were counted once. The ten largest clones take up roughly 3.8% of the sample. The sample comprised PBMCs or T cells enriched from blood (not recorded which). Receptor source: a woman between 40 and 50 years old with acute COVID-19.

The chain couples TRBV5-1 to TRBJ2-7; 12 bases fit TRBD1. Germline CDR1 reads SGHRS; CDR2 reads YFSETQ. This CDR3 region has 14 residues. The J segment lost 7 bases and the V segment lost 3 bases, leaving 5 bases of the junction unmatched. The CDR3: CASSSGQGAKEQYF. The CDR3 region has the DNA TGCGCCAGCAGCTCGGGACAGGGGGCGAAAGAGCAGTACTTC.

The V and J genes are TRBV28 and TRBJ1-5; D is possibly TRBD1 (5 bases). V was shortened by 6 bases and J by 15 bases, with 21 bases between the two germline ends. Germline CDR1 MDHEN, CDR2 SYDVKM. The CDR3 length is 13 residues. The CDR3 is CASRKRGRSPTHF. Here the CDR3 DNA reads TGTGCCAGCAGGAAGCGGGGACGGAGTCCTACGCATTTT.

DNA for the CDR3: TGTGCCAGCAGCCCCCCGTCGGGACTAGCTGGCACAGATACGCAGTATTTT. It codes for CASSPPSGLAGTDTQYF. J is TRBJ2-3 and V is TRBV13, with TRBD2 matching over 9 bases. The CDR3 covers 17 residues. The ends lost 5 bases at V and 1 base at J; junction bases unmatched: 10. CDR1 is PRHDT and CDR2 is FYEKMQ in the germline V gene (reference sequence).

The chain employs TRBV24-1 and TRBJ1-5; a weak D match, TRBD1 (5 bases). The CDR3 spans 16 residues. In germline, CDR1 is KGHDR, CDR2 SFDVKD. Trimming stripped 3 bases from V and 4 bases from J, with 15 bases between. The CDR3 DNA is TGTGCCACCAGTGATGCGGGGGACTACTTTAATCAGCCCCAGCATTTT. Translating it yields CATSDAGDYFNQPQHF.

This sequence joins TRBV2 and TRBJ1-5; D not resolved. CDR1 and CDR2 from the germline V gene are SNHLY and FYNNEI. V was trimmed by 7 bases and J by 1 base, leaving 8 bases between them. The CDR3 loop spans 13 amino acids. The CDR3 DNA follows: TGTGCCAGCAACGGGGTGAGCAATCAGCCCCAGCATTTT. Its protein product is CASNGVSNQPQHF.

The V and J genes are TRBV29-1 and TRBJ2-7; 8 bases are shared with TRBD2. This CDR3 spans 17 amino acids. With 3 bases clipped from V and 2 bases from J, the junction kept 15 bases outside the gene matches. CDR1 and CDR2 from the germline V gene are SQVTM and ANQGSEA. The CDR3 spells CSVDKQTRGLVPYEQYF. The DNA for the CDR3 is TGCAGCGTTGATAAGCAAACGAGGGGACTAGTCCCCTACGAGCAGTACTTC.

This sequence joins TRBV7-9 and TRBJ2-2; D perhaps matches TRBD2 (6 bases). The CDR3 contains 15 residues. The V end was cut by 5 bases, the J end by 0 bases, with 10 bases between. CDR1 is SEHNR, CDR2 FQNEAQ, per germline (reference sequence). This CDR3 is CASSPGGANTGELFF. Written as DNA, the CDR3 is TGTGCCAGCAGCCCCGGAGGGGCGAACACCGGGGAGCTGTTTTTT.

The chain carries TRBV3-1 (or the pseudogene TRBV3-2) and TRBJ2-7; the match to TRBD1 covers 10 bases. The CDR3 contains 14 residues. Trimming took 3 bases from V and 5 from J; bases not matched to a gene: 4. CDR1 is LGHDT, CDR2 YNNKEL, per germline (reference sequence). Here the CDR3 reads CASSHPDRGHEQYF. The CDR3 coding sequence is TGTGCCAGCAGCCACCCAGACAGGGGGCACGAGCAGTACTTC.

For the CDR3, the DNA is TGCAGCGTTAAACTAAGCACAGATACGCAGTATTTT. Translation: CSVKLSTDTQYF. The V and J genes are TRBV29-1 and TRBJ2-3; D ambiguous. Germline-derived CDR1 and CDR2 are SQVTM and ANQGSEA. This CDR3 contains 12 residues. Deletions cut 5 bases from V and 0 bases from J, with 6 bases between.

The rearrangement joins TRBV11-2 to TRBJ1-3, with TRBD1 identical over 7 bases. Germline CDR1 SGHAT, CDR2 FQNNGV. The ends lost 6 bases at V and 2 bases at J; junction bases unmatched: 4. The CDR3 runs 14 residues. The CDR3 loop is CASSPTGAGNTIYF. CDR3 coding DNA: TGTGCCAGCAGTCCTACAGGGGCTGGAAACACCATATATTTT.

The chain links TRBV11-2 to TRBJ2-3; 10 bases line up with TRBD2. The CDR3 loop spans 17 amino acids. V shed 0 bases, J shed 4 bases, and the junction held 7 bases outside the gene matches. Germline assignment: CDR1 SGHAT and CDR2 FQNNGV. The CDR3 protein is CASSLDWSSGRSDTQYF. DNA for the CDR3: TGTGCCAGCAGCTTAGATTGGTCTAGCGGGAGATCAGATACGCAGTATTTT.

The chain carries TRBV10-3 and TRBJ1-1, with TRBD1 identical over 7 bases. The germline V gene encodes CDR1 ENHRY and CDR2 SYGVKD. Germline trimming cut 5 bases from V and 3 bases from J; bases unmatched to any gene: 3. The CDR3 runs 13 residues. CDR3 amino acids: CAISPGQYTEAFF. CDR3 nucleotide sequence: TGTGCCATCAGTCCGGGACAGTACACTGAAGCTTTCTTT.

The CDR3, as DNA: TGTGCCAGCTCACCATCCCAGGGCCTCTCTGGAAACACCATATATTTT. The encoded protein is CASSPSQGLSGNTIYF. This rearrangement joins TRBV18 to TRBJ1-3, with a possible D match to TRBD1 (5 bases). Germline V gene sequence: CDR1 KGHSH, CDR2 LQKENI. The CDR3 length is 16 residues. The V gene lost 2 bases and the J gene lost 0 bases, with 11 bases spanning the gap.

V is TRBV7-3 and J is TRBJ2-1, with D perhaps TRBD2 (5 bases). V lost 5 bases to trimming and J lost 6 bases, with 17 bases between them. The CDR3 loop spans 15 amino acids. Looked up from germline, CDR1 is SGHTA and CDR2 is FQGTGA. The CDR3 DNA reads as TGTGCCAGCAGCCCCTATCAGAGGGCCCCCAATGAGCAGTTCTTC. Its protein product is CASSPYQRAPNEQFF.

The rearrangement links TRBV15 to TRBJ2-2, with 8 bases matching TRBD2. CDR1 and CDR2 (germline): LNHNV, YYDKDF (reference sequence). This CDR3 is built from 14 residues. V lost 1 base to trimming and J lost 9 bases; unmatched junction nucleotides: 4. Here the CDR3 DNA reads TGTGCCACCAGCAGAGCAGCGGGAGACAGGGAGCTGTTTTTT. Encoded protein: CATSRAAGDRELFF.